A single sample gave rise to the 3 T cell receptor beta chains below, sequenced in a study of cytotoxic CD8 clonotypes in ibrutinib-treated CLL. Sequenced by immunoSEQ multiplex PCR; TCRdb stores in-frame clones only, minus some. The data show more than 35,000 clones, 65% to 75% seen once. Sequencing was performed on PBMCs, taken at disease progression, from a patient treated with ibrutinib. These receptors came from a human donor with chronic lymphocytic leukemia.

The V gene is TRBV27, the J gene TRBJ2-7; 9 bases are shared with TRBD1. Germline CDR1 MNHEY, CDR2 SMNVEV (reference sequence). Trimming took 4 bases from V and 6 from J; bases not matched to a gene: 10. CDR3 length equals 15 residues. CDR3: CASSSAGQGGGEQYF. The CDR3 DNA sequence: TGTGCCAGCAGTTCGGCGGGACAGGGTGGGGGCGAGCAGTACTTC.

The chain recombines TRBV4-1 with TRBJ1-3; the D is unclear. There are 15 residues in the CDR3. V dropped 0 bases and J dropped 3 bases, with 9 bases sitting between them. Germline V gives CDR1 MGHRA, CDR2 YSYEKL. The CDR3 nucleotides are TGCGCCAGCAGCCAAGAGGTAGGGCTTGGAAACACCATATATTTT. Encoded protein: CASSQEVGLGNTIYF.

This chain connects TRBV5-1 to TRBJ1-1; tentative D call: TRBD1 (5 bases). Trimming left V 2 bases short and J 1 base short, with 12 bases between. The germline V gene has CDR1 SGHRS and CDR2 YFSETQ. This CDR3 has 15 residues. The CDR3 nucleotides read TGCGCCAGCAGCTTCGATGGGCAGGGGAACACTGAAGCTTTCTTT. Protein product: CASSFDGQGNTEAFF.